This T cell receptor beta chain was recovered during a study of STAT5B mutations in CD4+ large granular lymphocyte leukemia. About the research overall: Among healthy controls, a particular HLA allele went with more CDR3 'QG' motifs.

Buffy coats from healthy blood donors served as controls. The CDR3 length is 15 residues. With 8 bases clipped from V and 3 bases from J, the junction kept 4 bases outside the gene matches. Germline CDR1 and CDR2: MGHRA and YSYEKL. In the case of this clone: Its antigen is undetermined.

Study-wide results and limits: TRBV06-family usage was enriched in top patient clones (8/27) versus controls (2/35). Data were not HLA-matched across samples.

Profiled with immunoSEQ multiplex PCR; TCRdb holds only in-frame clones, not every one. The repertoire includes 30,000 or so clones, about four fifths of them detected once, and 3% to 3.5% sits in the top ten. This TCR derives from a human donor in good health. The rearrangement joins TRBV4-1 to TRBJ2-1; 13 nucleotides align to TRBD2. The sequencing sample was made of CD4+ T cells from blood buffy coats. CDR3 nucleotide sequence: TGCGCCAGCGGGACTAGCGGGACAAACTACAATGAGCAGTTCTTC. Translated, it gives CASGTSGTNYNEQFF.